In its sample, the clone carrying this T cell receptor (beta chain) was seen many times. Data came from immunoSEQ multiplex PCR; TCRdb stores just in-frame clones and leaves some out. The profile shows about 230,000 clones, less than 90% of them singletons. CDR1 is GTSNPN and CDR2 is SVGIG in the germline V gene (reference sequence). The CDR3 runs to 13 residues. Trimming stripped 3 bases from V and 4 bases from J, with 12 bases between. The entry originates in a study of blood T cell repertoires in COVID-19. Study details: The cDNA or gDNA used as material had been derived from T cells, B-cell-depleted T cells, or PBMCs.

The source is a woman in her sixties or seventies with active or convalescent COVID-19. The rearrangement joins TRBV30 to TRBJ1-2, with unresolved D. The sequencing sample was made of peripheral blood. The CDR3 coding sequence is TGTGCCTGGAGAGGTCGAAACAGCTATGGCTACACCTTC. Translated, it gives CAWRGRNSYGYTF. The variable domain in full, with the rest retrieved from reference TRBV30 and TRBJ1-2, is SQTIHQWPATLVQPVGSPLSLECTVEGTSNPNLYWYRQAAGRGLQLLFYSVGIGQISSEVPQNLSASRPQDRQFILSSKKLLLSDSGFYLCAWRGRNSYGYTFGSGTRLTVV.